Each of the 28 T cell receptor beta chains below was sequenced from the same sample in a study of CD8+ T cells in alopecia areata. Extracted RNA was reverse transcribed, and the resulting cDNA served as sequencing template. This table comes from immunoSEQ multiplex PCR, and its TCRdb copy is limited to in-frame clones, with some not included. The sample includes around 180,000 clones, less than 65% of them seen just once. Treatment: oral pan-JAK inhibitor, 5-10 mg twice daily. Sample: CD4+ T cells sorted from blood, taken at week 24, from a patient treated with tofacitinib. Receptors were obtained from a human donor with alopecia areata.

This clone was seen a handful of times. The CDR3 sequence is CASSVGTAGPYGYTF. CDR3 bases: TGTGCCAGCAGCGTAGGGACAGCCGGCCCCTATGGCTACACCTTC. The rearrangement links TRBV9 to TRBJ1-2, with D possibly being TRBD1 (6 bases). Germline values: CDR1 SGDLS, CDR2 YYNGEE. Trimming pared 0 bases from V and 4 bases from J, leaving 13 bases between. This CDR3 has 15 residues.

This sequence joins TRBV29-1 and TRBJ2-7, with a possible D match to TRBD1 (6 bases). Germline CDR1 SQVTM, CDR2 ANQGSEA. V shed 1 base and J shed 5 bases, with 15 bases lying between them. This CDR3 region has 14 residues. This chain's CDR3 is CSVEGPTHRDEQYF. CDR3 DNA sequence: TGCAGCGTTGAAGGACCGACCCACAGGGACGAGCAGTACTTC.

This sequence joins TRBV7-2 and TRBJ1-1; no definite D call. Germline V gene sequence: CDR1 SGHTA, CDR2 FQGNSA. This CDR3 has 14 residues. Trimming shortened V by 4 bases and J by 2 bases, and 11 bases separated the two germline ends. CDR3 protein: CASSSHGRNTEAFF. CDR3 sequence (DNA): TGTGCCAGCAGCTCTCACGGGAGAAACACTGAAGCTTTCTTT. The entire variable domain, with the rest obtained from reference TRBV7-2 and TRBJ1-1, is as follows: GAGVSQSPSNKVTEKGKDVELRCDPISGHTALYWYRQSLGQGLEFLIYFQGNSAPDKSGLPSDRFSAERTGGSVSTLTIQRTQQEDSAVYLCASSSHGRNTEAFFGQGTRLTVV.

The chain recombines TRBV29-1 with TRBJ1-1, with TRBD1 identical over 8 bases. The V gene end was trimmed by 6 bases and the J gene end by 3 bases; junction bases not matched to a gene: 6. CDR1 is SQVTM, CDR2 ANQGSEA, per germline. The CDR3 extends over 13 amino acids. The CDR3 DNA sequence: TGCAGCGTGCGAGACAGGGGATACACTGAAGCTTTCTTT. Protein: CSVRDRGYTEAFF.

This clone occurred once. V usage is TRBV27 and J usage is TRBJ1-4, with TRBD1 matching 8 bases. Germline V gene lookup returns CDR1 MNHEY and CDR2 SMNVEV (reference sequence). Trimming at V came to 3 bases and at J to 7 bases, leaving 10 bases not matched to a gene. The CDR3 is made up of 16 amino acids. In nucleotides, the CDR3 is TGTGCCAGCAGTTTCCTACGACAGGGGCGGAGTGAAAAACTGTTTTTT. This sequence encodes CASSFLRQGRSEKLFF.

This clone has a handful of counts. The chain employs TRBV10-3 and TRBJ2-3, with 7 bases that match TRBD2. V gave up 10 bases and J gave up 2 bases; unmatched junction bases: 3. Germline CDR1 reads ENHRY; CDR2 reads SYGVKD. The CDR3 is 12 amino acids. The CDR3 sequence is CATGDYTDTQYF. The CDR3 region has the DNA TGTGCCACCGGGGACTACACAGATACGCAGTATTTT.

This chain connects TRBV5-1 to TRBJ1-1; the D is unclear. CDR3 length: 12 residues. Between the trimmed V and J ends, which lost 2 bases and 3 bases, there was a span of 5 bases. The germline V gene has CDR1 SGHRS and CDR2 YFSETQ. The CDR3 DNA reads TGCGCCAGCAGCTTTACAGACACTGAAGCTTTCTTT. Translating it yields CASSFTDTEAFF.

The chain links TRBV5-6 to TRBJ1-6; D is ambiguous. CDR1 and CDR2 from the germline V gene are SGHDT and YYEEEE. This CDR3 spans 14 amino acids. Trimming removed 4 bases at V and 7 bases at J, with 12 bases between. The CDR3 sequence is CASSLGVGNSPLHF. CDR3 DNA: TGTGCCAGCAGCCTAGGTGTAGGGAATTCACCCCTCCACTTT.

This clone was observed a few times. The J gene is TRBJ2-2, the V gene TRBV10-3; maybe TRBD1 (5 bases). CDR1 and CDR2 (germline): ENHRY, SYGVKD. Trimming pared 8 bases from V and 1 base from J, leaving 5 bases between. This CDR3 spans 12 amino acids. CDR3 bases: TGTGCCATCGGACAGAACACCGGGGAGCTGTTTTTT. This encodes CAIGQNTGELFF.

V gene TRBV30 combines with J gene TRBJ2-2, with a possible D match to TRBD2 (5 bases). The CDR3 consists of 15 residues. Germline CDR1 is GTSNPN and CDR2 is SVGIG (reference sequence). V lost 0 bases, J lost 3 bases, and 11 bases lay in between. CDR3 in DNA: TGTGCCTGGAGTGTTGGAGGCAGCTACACCGGGGAGCTGTTTTTT. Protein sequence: CAWSVGGSYTGELFF.

The DNA for the CDR3 is TGTGCCAGCAGTTATAACTACAATGAGCAGTTCTTC. As protein: CASSYNYNEQFF. The chain links TRBV28 to TRBJ2-1; D unclear. V lost 4 bases, J lost 3 bases, and 4 bases lay in between. CDR3 length: 12 amino acids. From germline, CDR1 is MDHEN and CDR2 SYDVKM.

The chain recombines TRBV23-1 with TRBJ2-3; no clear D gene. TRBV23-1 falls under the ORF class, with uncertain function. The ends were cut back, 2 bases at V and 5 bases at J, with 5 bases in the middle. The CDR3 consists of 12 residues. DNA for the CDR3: TGCGCCAGCAGTCAAAATGGAGATACGCAGTATTTT. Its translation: CASSQNGDTQYF.

CDR3 sequence reads: CSVEYRAQETQYF. The CDR3 DNA reads as TGCAGCGTCGAGTACAGGGCTCAAGAGACCCAGTACTTC. The chain links TRBV29-1 to TRBJ2-5; weak D call: TRBD1 (6 bases). The ends were cut back, 6 bases at V and 2 bases at J, with 13 bases in the middle. This CDR3 comprises 13 residues. Germline CDR1 reads SQVTM; CDR2 reads ANQGSEA.

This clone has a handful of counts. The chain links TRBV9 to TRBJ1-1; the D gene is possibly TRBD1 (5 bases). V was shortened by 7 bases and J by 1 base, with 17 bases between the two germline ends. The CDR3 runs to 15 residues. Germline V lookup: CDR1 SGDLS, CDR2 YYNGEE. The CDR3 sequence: CASGSKRQRNTEAFF. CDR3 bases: TGTGCCAGCGGCTCGAAAAGACAGAGGAACACTGAAGCTTTCTTT.

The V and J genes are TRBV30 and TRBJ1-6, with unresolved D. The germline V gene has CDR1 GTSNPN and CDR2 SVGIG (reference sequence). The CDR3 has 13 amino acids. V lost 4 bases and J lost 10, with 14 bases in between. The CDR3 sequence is CAWNGNLVSPLHF. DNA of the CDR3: TGTGCCTGGAATGGCAATCTAGTATCACCCCTCCACTTT. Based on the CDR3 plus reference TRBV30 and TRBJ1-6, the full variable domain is SQTIHQWPATLVQPVGSPLSLECTVEGTSNPNLYWYRQAAGRGLQLLFYSVGIGQISSEVPQNLSASRPQDRQFILSSKKLLLSDSGFYLCAWNGNLVSPLHFGNGTRLTVT.

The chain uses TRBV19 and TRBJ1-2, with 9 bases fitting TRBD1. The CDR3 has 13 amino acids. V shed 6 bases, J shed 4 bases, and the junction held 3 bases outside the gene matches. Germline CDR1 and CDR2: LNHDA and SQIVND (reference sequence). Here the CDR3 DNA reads TGTGCCAGTAGCCAACAGGGGGCCTATGGCTACACCTTC. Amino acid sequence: CASSQQGAYGYTF.

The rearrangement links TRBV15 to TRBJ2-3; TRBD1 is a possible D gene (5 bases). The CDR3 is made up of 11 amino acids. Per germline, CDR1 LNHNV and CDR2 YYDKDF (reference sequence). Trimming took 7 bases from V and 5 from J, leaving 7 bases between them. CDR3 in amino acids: CATTQGDTQYF. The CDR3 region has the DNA TGTGCCACCACCCAGGGAGATACGCAGTATTTT.

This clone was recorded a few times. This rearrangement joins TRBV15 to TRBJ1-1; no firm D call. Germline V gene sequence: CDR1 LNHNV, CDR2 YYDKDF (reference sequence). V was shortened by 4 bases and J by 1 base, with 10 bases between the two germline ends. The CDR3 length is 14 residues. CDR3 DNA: TGTGCCACCAGCAAGGACGGCGGGAACACTGAAGCTTTCTTT. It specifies CATSKDGGNTEAFF.

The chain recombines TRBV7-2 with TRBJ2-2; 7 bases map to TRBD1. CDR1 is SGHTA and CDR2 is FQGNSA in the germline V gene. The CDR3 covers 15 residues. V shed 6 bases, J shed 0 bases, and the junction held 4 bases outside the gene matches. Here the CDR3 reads CASRNGQANTGELFF. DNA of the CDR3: TGTGCCAGCAGAAACGGACAGGCGAACACCGGGGAGCTGTTTTTT.

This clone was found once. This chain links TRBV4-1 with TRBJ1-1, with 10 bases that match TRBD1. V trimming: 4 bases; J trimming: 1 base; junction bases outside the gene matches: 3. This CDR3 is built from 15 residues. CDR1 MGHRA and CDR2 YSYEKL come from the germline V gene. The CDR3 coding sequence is TGCGCCAGCAGCCGGGACAGGGGAAGGAACACTGAAGCTTTCTTT. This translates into CASSRDRGRNTEAFF.

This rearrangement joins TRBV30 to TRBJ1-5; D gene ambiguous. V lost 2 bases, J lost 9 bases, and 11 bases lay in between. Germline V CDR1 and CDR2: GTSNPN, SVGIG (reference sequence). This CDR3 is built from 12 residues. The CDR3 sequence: CAWSTLAGPQHF. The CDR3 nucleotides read TGTGCCTGGAGTACACTTGCGGGGCCCCAGCATTTT.

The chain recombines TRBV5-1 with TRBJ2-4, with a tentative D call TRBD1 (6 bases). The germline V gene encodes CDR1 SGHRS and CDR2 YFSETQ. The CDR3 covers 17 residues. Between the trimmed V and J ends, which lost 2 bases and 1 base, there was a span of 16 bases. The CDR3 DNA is TGCGCCAGCAGCTTAACCCAGACAGGTCGGGCCAAAAACATTCAGTACTTC. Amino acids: CASSLTQTGRAKNIQYF.

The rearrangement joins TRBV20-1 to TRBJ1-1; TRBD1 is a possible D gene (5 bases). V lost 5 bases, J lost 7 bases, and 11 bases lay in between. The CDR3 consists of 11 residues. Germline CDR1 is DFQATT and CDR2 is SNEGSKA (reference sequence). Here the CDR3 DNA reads TGCAGTGCTGACGGACACATTGAAGCTTTCTTT. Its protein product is CSADGHIEAFF.

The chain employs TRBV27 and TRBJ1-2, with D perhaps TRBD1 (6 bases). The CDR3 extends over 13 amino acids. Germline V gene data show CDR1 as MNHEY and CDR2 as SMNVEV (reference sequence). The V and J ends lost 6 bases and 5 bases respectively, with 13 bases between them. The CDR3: CASRPTTGYGYTF. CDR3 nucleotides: TGTGCCAGCAGGCCGACAACAGGGTATGGCTACACCTTC.

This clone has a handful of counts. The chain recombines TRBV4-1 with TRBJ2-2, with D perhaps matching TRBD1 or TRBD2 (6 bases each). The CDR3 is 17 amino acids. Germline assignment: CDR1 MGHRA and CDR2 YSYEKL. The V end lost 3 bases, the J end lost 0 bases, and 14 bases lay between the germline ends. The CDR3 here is CASSQKVGGANTGELFF. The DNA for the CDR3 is TGCGCCAGCAGCCAGAAGGTGGGGGGCGCGAACACCGGGGAGCTGTTTTTT.

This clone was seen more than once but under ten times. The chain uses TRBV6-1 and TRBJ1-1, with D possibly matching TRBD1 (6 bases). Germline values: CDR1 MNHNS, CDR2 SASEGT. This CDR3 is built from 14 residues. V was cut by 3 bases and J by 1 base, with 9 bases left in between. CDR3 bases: TGTGCCAGCAGTGACCGACAGGAGAACACTGAAGCTTTCTTT. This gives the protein CASSDRQENTEAFF.

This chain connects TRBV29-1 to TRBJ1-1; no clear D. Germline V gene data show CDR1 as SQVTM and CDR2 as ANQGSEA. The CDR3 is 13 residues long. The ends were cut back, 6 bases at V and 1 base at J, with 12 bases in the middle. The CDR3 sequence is CSVKNTPNTEAFF. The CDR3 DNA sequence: TGCAGCGTAAAAAACACACCGAACACTGAAGCTTTCTTT.

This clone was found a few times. The CDR3 bases are TGCAGCGTTGAAGGGGGCCTCCCGGGACGTCTGGACTATGGCTACACCTTC. Its protein is CSVEGGLPGRLDYGYTF. This chain links TRBV29-1 with TRBJ1-2; possibly TRBD1 for D (5 bases). Between the trimmed V and J ends, which lost 1 base and 3 bases, there was a span of 21 bases. Germline V gene data show CDR1 as SQVTM and CDR2 as ANQGSEA. The CDR3 contains 17 residues. Full variable domain (remainder filled in from reference TRBV29-1 and TRBJ1-2): SAVISQKPSRDICQRGTSLTIQCQVDSQVTMMFWYRQQPGQSLTLIATANQGSEATYESGFVIDKFPISRPNLTFSTLTVSNMSPEDSSIYLCSVEGGLPGRLDYGYTFGSGTRLTVV.